These 32 T cell receptor beta chains originate from one sample sequenced in a study of T cells in Graves' hyperthyroidism and ophthalmopathy. Amplification of TCR beta CDR3 regions used RNA as the template. The study used the HTBI primer set for a first-round RT-PCR of the TCR CDR3. TCRdb called the multiplex PCR reads again in MiXCR, with one record for every CDR3 protein. The profile shows some 460,000 distinct CDR3 sequences, 15% to 18% of them singletons. Source material: blood. The source is a young woman with Graves' hyperthyroidism.

A word on this clonotype: This clone may be a read error of a much larger clone one base away. The CDR3 carries no conserved terminal phenylalanine or tryptophan, so it likely arises from a read error. The gene calls are TRBV18 and TRBJ2-6, with D unclear. The V gene's germline CDR1 is KGHSH and CDR2 LQKENI. The germline V and J ends were trimmed by 6 bases and 0 bases, with 6 bases remaining between them. This CDR3 is built from 14 residues. CDR3 DNA sequence: TGTGCCAGCTCGCGTAGCTCTGGGGCCAACGTCCTGACTTTA. Translated, it gives CASSRSSGANVLTL.

This clonotype was seen repeatedly, ten times or more. The V call is TRBV3-1, the J call TRBJ2-7; the D gene is possibly TRBD2 (6 bases). Germline CDR1 reads LGHDT; CDR2 reads YNNKEL (reference sequence). Trimming removed 11 bases at V and 7 bases at J, with 21 bases between. There are 13 residues in the CDR3. DNA of the CDR3: TGTGCCTCCGGAGGGCTAGCGCCACATGAGCAGTACTTC. This translates into CASGGLAPHEQYF.

This clonotype was found a few times. V usage is TRBV29-1 and J usage is TRBJ1-3; maybe TRBD1 (5 bases). V dropped 4 bases and J dropped 3 bases, with 16 bases sitting between them. CDR3 length equals 15 residues. From germline, CDR1 is SQVTM and CDR2 ANQGSEA. The CDR3 sequence is CSVGPGPGYGNTIYF. The CDR3 nucleotides read TGCAGCGTTGGGCCGGGGCCGGGCTATGGAAACACCATATATTTT.

In its sample, this clonotype was seen many times. The chain carries TRBV20-1 and TRBJ1-1; TRBD1 is a possible D gene (5 bases). Germline CDR1 DFQATT, CDR2 SNEGSKA (reference sequence). The CDR3 runs 14 residues. Deletions cut 3 bases from V and 5 bases from J, with 16 bases between. The CDR3: CSARDLWGRTEAFF. CDR3 sequence (DNA): TGCAGTGCTAGGGACCTCTGGGGACGTACTGAAGCTTTCTTT.

The count of this clonotype is one. The chain combines TRBV12-3 or TRBV12-4 with TRBJ2-1; no reliable D call. Trimming removed 9 bases from V and 6 bases from J, with 24 bases in between. This CDR3 has 16 amino acids. CDR3 in DNA: TGTGCCAGTTCCGCCGGCGCGAGTGTTGGTTCCAATGAGCAGTTCTTC. Its protein is CASSAGASVGSNEQFF.

This clonotype was observed many times. The gene calls are TRBV6-2 or TRBV6-3 and TRBJ1-6, with D possibly being TRBD1 (5 bases). CDR3 length equals 15 residues. V lost 6 bases, J lost 10 bases, and 19 bases lay in between. Germline CDR1 and CDR2: MNHEY and SVGEGT. The CDR3 sequence: CASSTSDRRGSPLHF. The CDR3 region has the DNA TGTGCCAGCAGCACTTCGGACCGCCGGGGGTCACCCCTCCACTTT.

This clonotype was detected many times. The chain links TRBV4-3 to TRBJ2-3; 9 bases align to TRBD2. The germline V gene encodes CDR1 LGHNA and CDR2 YSLEER. This CDR3 is 18 amino acids long. Germline trimming cut 0 bases from V and 4 bases from J; bases unmatched to any gene: 11. CDR3 DNA sequence: TGCGCCAGCAGCCAAGATGTAGTGGCGGGGGGGCCCGCAGATACGCAGTATTTT. Translating it yields CASSQDVVAGGPADTQYF.

The table lists this clonotype with many counts. V is TRBV28 and J is TRBJ2-7; 8 bases match TRBD1. This CDR3 comprises 14 residues. CDR1 is MDHEN, CDR2 SYDVKM, per germline. The junction had 7 bases not matched to a gene; V was cut back by 6 bases and J by 3 bases. The CDR3 spells CASSNGQGLYEQYF. CDR3 in DNA: TGTGCCAGCAGCAATGGACAGGGCCTCTACGAGCAGTACTTC.

This clonotype was seen a few times. This chain uses TRBV5-1 with TRBJ1-6, with TRBD1 matching 9 bases. Losses at the gene ends were 2 bases for V and 7 bases for J; bases not matched to a gene: 10. Germline CDR1 is SGHRS and CDR2 is YFSETQ. CDR3 size: 17 residues. Here the CDR3 reads CASSLNLGQGGNSPLHF. DNA of the CDR3: TGCGCCAGCAGCTTAAATTTGGGACAGGGTGGGAATTCACCCCTCCACTTT.

This clonotype was recorded at least ten times. The J gene is TRBJ1-2, the V gene TRBV28, with D perhaps matching TRBD1 (5 bases). CDR3 size: 16 residues. V shed 6 bases and J shed 2 bases, with 19 bases lying between them. The germline CDR1 and CDR2 sequences are MDHEN and SYDVKM. The CDR3 protein is CASRYPPGLRNYGYTF. DNA for the CDR3: TGTGCCAGCAGGTACCCCCCGGGACTTAGAAACTATGGCTACACCTTC.

This clonotype was recorded at least ten times. V gene TRBV2 combines with J gene TRBJ1-4; D might be TRBD1 (6 bases). The CDR3 length is 14 residues. V dropped 3 bases and J dropped 7 bases, with 12 bases sitting between them. CDR1 is SNHLY, CDR2 FYNNEI, per germline. The CDR3 spells CASSDKGGSEKLFF. The CDR3 nucleotides read TGTGCCAGCAGTGATAAGGGGGGAAGTGAAAAACTGTTTTTT.

This clonotype was found many times. The chain is built from TRBV7-8 and TRBJ2-2; TRBD2 agrees at 12 bases. The CDR3 is 20 residues long. With 2 bases clipped from V and 4 bases from J, the junction kept 14 bases outside the gene matches. CDR1 is SGHVS and CDR2 is FQNEAQ in the germline V gene. The CDR3 DNA reads TGTGCCAGCAGCTTAATGCTCGGACTAGCGGGACTTCGCGCCACCGGGGAGCTGTTTTTT. This translates into CASSLMLGLAGLRATGELFF. The full variable domain, its missing parts supplied by reference TRBV7-8 and TRBJ2-2, is GAGVSQSPRYKVAKRGQDVALRCDPISGHVSLFWYQQALGQGPEFLTYFQNEAQLDKSGLPSDRFFAERPEGSVSTLKIQRTQQEDSAVYLCASSLMLGLAGLRATGELFFGEGSRLTVL.

Many counts were recorded for this clonotype. This chain links TRBV3-1 with TRBJ2-1; a possible D gene is TRBD2 (5 bases). The CDR3 runs to 12 residues. V shed 1 base and J shed 9 bases, with 7 bases lying between them. From germline, CDR1 is LGHDT and CDR2 YNNKEL (reference sequence). Here the CDR3 DNA reads TGTGCCAGCAGCCAAGGGGCGGGTGAGCAGTTCTTC. Protein sequence: CASSQGAGEQFF.

CDR3 nucleotides: TGCGCCAGCAGCTTGTTAGGACCGGGTAATGAAAAACTGTTTTTT. Amino acids: CASSLLGPGNEKLFF. The chain uses TRBV5-1 and TRBJ1-4; no clear D gene. The germline V gene encodes CDR1 SGHRS and CDR2 YFSETQ. The length of the CDR3 is 15 residues. Deletions cut 1 base from V and 4 bases from J, with 11 bases between.

The chain combines TRBV4-1 with TRBJ2-5; 9 nucleotides agree with TRBD2. CDR1 is MGHRA and CDR2 is YSYEKL in the germline V gene. The CDR3 consists of 16 residues. The ends lost 3 bases at V and 3 bases at J; junction bases unmatched: 8. The CDR3 DNA follows: TGCGCCAGCAGCCACCCTAGGTTAGCGGGAGAAGAGACCCAGTACTTC. Protein: CASSHPRLAGEETQYF.

This clonotype was detected only once. The CDR3 DNA reads as TGTGCCAGCTCACGAATGGGACGAGACAATGAGCAGTTCTTC. Its protein product is CASSRMGRDNEQFF. This chain connects TRBV18 to TRBJ2-1; D may correspond to TRBD1 or TRBD2 (5 bases each). CDR1 is KGHSH, CDR2 LQKENI, per germline. V was cut by 4 bases and J by 5 bases, with 12 bases left in between. CDR3 length: 14 residues.

The genes are TRBV27 and TRBJ2-1; 7 nucleotides align to TRBD2. V lost 5 bases, J lost 5 bases, and 12 bases stayed unmatched. Germline assignment: CDR1 MNHEY and CDR2 SMNVEV (reference sequence). The CDR3 contains 16 residues. The CDR3 bases are TGTGCCAGCAGTCCCTGGGAGGGGTCGAGGGACAATGAGCAGTTCTTC. It specifies CASSPWEGSRDNEQFF.

This clonotype appeared a few times. The V gene is TRBV14, the J gene TRBJ1-2; the D gene is possibly TRBD1 (6 bases). Between the trimmed V and J ends, which lost 4 bases and 1 base, there was a span of 19 bases. Germline V gene lookup returns CDR1 SGHDN and CDR2 FVKESK. This CDR3 comprises 17 residues. The CDR3 loop is CASSLLRGQTINYGYTF. The CDR3 DNA reads TGTGCCAGCAGCCTCCTTCGAGGACAGACAATTAACTATGGCTACACCTTC.

This clonotype was seen repeatedly, ten times or more. The chain couples TRBV5-1 to TRBJ1-6; no definite D call. The V and J ends lost 1 base and 7 bases respectively, with 0 bases between them. The CDR3 length is 11 residues. CDR1 and CDR2 from the germline V gene are SGHRS and YFSETQ. CDR3 sequence (DNA): TGCGCCAGCAGCTTGAATTCACCCCTCCACTTT. Translation: CASSLNSPLHF.

The rearrangement joins TRBV4-1 to TRBJ1-2; possibly TRBD1 for D (6 bases). V was shortened by 1 base and J by 2 bases, with 17 bases between the two germline ends. Germline loops: CDR1 MGHRA, CDR2 YSYEKL. This CDR3 comprises 17 residues. The CDR3 protein is CASSQVGRGPKNYGYTF. CDR3 bases: TGCGCCAGCAGCCAAGTCGGCCGGGGGCCGAAAAACTATGGCTACACCTTC.

A few counts support this clonotype. The chain couples TRBV28 to TRBJ2-6; D is possibly TRBD2 (6 bases). V gave up 2 bases and J gave up 7 bases, with 15 bases separating them. In germline, CDR1 is MDHEN, CDR2 SYDVKM. The CDR3 loop spans 16 amino acids. The CDR3 is CASSLRGEALANVLTF. As DNA, the CDR3 is TGTGCCAGCAGTTTACGAGGGGAGGCTCTCGCCAACGTCCTGACTTTC.

The table lists this clonotype with many counts. The rearrangement uses TRBV24-1 and TRBJ2-5; no definite D call. Trimming stripped 5 bases from V and 1 base from J, with 7 bases between. CDR1 is KGHDR, CDR2 SFDVKD, per germline. This CDR3 contains 13 residues. The CDR3 nucleotides are TGTGCCACCAGTGTACCATTCCAAGAGACCCAGTACTTC. Residues: CATSVPFQETQYF.

This clonotype was picked up many times. The V gene is TRBV12-3 or TRBV12-4, the J gene TRBJ2-5, with D possibly TRBD2 on 5 matching bases. V lost 5 bases to trimming and J lost 5 bases, with 21 bases between them. The CDR3 length is 16 residues. The CDR3 is CASSIRSGGPPETQYF. For the CDR3, the DNA is TGTGCCAGCAGTATAAGGAGCGGTGGACCCCCCGAGACCCAGTACTTC.

This clonotype was counted at least ten times. The chain has TRBV28 and TRBJ2-1; the match to TRBD2 covers 9 bases. Germline assignment: CDR1 MDHEN and CDR2 SYDVKM. The CDR3 loop spans 16 amino acids. The junction had 4 bases not matched to a gene; V was cut back by 2 bases and J by 2 bases. As DNA, the CDR3 is TGTGCCAGCAGTTTAGTGAGACTAGCGGCCTACAATGAGCAGTTCTTC. Translated, it gives CASSLVRLAAYNEQFF.

V gene TRBV6-1 combines with J gene TRBJ2-7; 10 bases match TRBD1. V lost 6 bases and J lost 5; bases outside the gene matches: 1. CDR3 length: 12 residues. Per germline, CDR1 MNHNS and CDR2 SASEGT. Here the CDR3 DNA reads TGTGCCAGCAGAGGACAGGGGGACGAGCAGTACTTC. Its translation: CASRGQGDEQYF.

This clonotype was seen repeatedly, ten times or more. The J gene is TRBJ1-1, the V gene TRBV5-5, with D perhaps matching TRBD1 (6 bases). The germline V gene has CDR1 SGHKS and CDR2 YYEKEE (reference sequence). V dropped 4 bases and J dropped 2 bases, with 15 bases sitting between them. This CDR3 comprises 15 residues. Here the CDR3 reads CASSPRGGLNTEAFF. CDR3 nucleotide sequence: TGTGCCAGCAGCCCTCGGGGGGGCCTAAACACTGAAGCTTTCTTT.

This clonotype was recorded at least ten times. The V and J genes are TRBV6-2 or TRBV6-3 and TRBJ2-7; 11 positions agree with TRBD1. The CDR3 length is 17 residues. Germline V lookup: CDR1 MNHEY, CDR2 SVGEGT. V was pared by 5 bases and J by 6 bases, with 15 bases of the junction left unmatched. CDR3 sequence: CASSQPGQGVSRGEQYF. For the CDR3, the DNA is TGTGCCAGCAGTCAACCGGGACAGGGGGTTTCACGGGGCGAGCAGTACTTC.

The sample holds a few counts of this clonotype. This chain links TRBV6-1 with TRBJ2-7, with D uncertain. This CDR3 is 12 amino acids long. Germline values: CDR1 MNHNS, CDR2 SASEGT. The V and J ends lost 5 bases and 6 bases respectively, with 11 bases between them. CDR3 sequence: CASSSTRGEQYF. DNA of the CDR3: TGTGCCAGCAGTTCTACGCGAGGCGAGCAGTACTTC.

This clonotype was seen at least ten times. This chain uses TRBV7-2 with TRBJ1-6; D unresolved. Germline CDR1 SGHTA, CDR2 FQGNSA. Deletions cut 1 base from V and 6 bases from J, with 7 bases between. The CDR3 extends over 14 amino acids. The CDR3 sequence: CASSLGQLNSPLHF. CDR3 DNA: TGTGCCAGCAGCTTAGGGCAGCTTAATTCACCCCTCCACTTT. Full variable domain (remainder filled in from reference TRBV7-2 and TRBJ1-6): GAGVSQSPSNKVTEKGKDVELRCDPISGHTALYWYRQSLGQGLEFLIYFQGNSAPDKSGLPSDRFSAERTGGSVSTLTIQRTQQEDSAVYLCASSLGQLNSPLHFGNGTRLTVT.

This clonotype turned up a few times. The chain employs TRBV7-9 and TRBJ2-1; D ambiguous. The germline V gene has CDR1 SEHNR and CDR2 FQNEAQ (reference sequence). The CDR3 is made up of 13 amino acids. Trimming removed 7 bases at V and 1 base at J, with 8 bases between. CDR3 nucleotides: TGTGCCAGCAACTATCTATCCTACAATGAGCAGTTCTTC. The encoded protein is CASNYLSYNEQFF.

The chain joins TRBV29-1 to TRBJ2-4; no reliable D call. CDR1 is SQVTM, CDR2 ANQGSEA, per germline. The CDR3 extends over 13 amino acids. Trimming removed 4 bases at V and 9 bases at J, with 16 bases between. The CDR3 coding sequence is TGCAGCGTTGTAGTCAGAATTGCAGGCATTCAGTACTTC. Protein sequence: CSVVVRIAGIQYF.

The CDR3 sequence is CASSVISPTEQFF. The CDR3 nucleotides read TGTGCCAGCAGCGTAATTTCCCCAACCGAGCAGTTCTTC. This chain joins TRBV9 and TRBJ2-1; D is unresolved. Germline V gives CDR1 SGDLS, CDR2 YYNGEE. CDR3 length: 13 residues. Trimming pared 1 base from V and 10 bases from J, leaving 12 bases between.